These 27 T cell receptor beta chains originate from one sample sequenced in a study of cytomegalovirus exposure and HLA in healthy donors. PCR used 60 Vbeta primers and 13 Jbeta primers. The assay was immunoSEQ multiplex PCR, and TCRdb's table has in-frame clones only and misses some. The table shows some 160,000 clones, with over 60% occurring only once. Sample: PBMCs. The receptors shown here come from a woman between 40 and 50 years old in good health and CMV-seronegative.

The V call is TRBV10-3, the J call TRBJ1-1; tentatively, D is TRBD1 (5 bases). V was pared by 10 bases and J by 0 bases, with 18 bases between. CDR3 size: 15 residues. Looked up from germline, CDR1 is ENHRY and CDR2 is SYGVKD. CDR3 in DNA: TGTGCCAGCTCCCCAGCTGCCAGGGTGAACACTGAAGCTTTCTTT. This sequence encodes CASSPAARVNTEAFF.

The genes are TRBV27 and TRBJ1-1, with D possibly being TRBD1 (5 bases). Trimming pared 5 bases from V and 0 bases from J, leaving 16 bases between. Germline assignment: CDR1 MNHEY and CDR2 SMNVEV (reference sequence). CDR3 length equals 16 residues. The CDR3, as DNA: TGTGCCAGCAGTACGGGGGAAGGGATCATGAACACTGAAGCTTTCTTT. This codes for CASSTGEGIMNTEAFF.

The CDR3 DNA sequence: TGTGCCAGCAGCCGTGACAGGAACTACGAGCAGTACTTC. Translated: CASSRDRNYEQYF. The chain combines TRBV2 with TRBJ2-5; maybe TRBD1 (6 bases). The J call may be wrong; the DNA end is better matched by TRBJ2-7. CDR1 and CDR2 (germline): SNHLY, FYNNEI. This CDR3 has 13 residues.

This chain links TRBV10-3 with TRBJ2-5; 8 positions match TRBD1. The DNA matches TRBJ2-7 better at its end, which makes the J call doubtful. This CDR3 is built from 14 residues. Germline CDR1 reads ENHRY; CDR2 reads SYGVKD. CDR3 in amino acids: CAIRGTGQEYEQYF. The CDR3 DNA reads TGTGCCATCAGGGGGACAGGCCAGGAGTACGAGCAGTACTTC.

This clone has just one count. This chain joins TRBV7-8 and TRBJ1-1; 8 bases line up with TRBD1. Trimming at V came to 8 bases and at J to 1 base, leaving 6 bases not matched to a gene. The CDR3 covers 14 residues. Germline loops: CDR1 SGHVS, CDR2 FQNEAQ. CDR3 amino acids: CASLQGTGNTEAFF. CDR3 DNA: TGTGCCAGCCTACAAGGGACAGGGAACACTGAAGCTTTCTTT.

The DNA for the CDR3 is TGCGCCAGCAGGAAGGGACTAGCGGGAGGTGATACGCAGTATTTT. It translates to CASRKGLAGGDTQYF. The rearrangement uses TRBV4-1 and TRBJ2-3; 15 positions agree with TRBD2. There are 15 residues in the CDR3. The V gene's germline CDR1 is MGHRA and CDR2 YSYEKL. J gave up 6 bases and V 6 bases, and 4 bases lay outside the gene matches.

CDR3 DNA sequence: TGTGCCAGCAGCTTGGACGACAGGGGAAGGGAGACCCAGTACTTC. Its translation is CASSLDDRGRETQYF. V gene TRBV5-6 combines with J gene TRBJ2-5, with 8 bases lining up with TRBD1. CDR1 and CDR2 from the germline V gene are SGHDT and YYEEEE. V dropped 0 bases and J dropped 5; count of bases not matched to a gene: 6. The length of the CDR3 is 15 residues.

The chain links TRBV5-1 to TRBJ2-7, with TRBD2 identical over 13 bases. CDR1 is SGHRS, CDR2 YFSETQ, per germline. J was trimmed by 5 bases and V by 0 bases; bases with no gene match: 5. This CDR3 spans 16 amino acids. As DNA, the CDR3 is TGCGCCAGCAGCTTGGGGGGGACTAGCGGGAATGACGAGCAGTACTTC. Amino acids: CASSLGGTSGNDEQYF.

This clone has just one count. V usage is TRBV5-1 and J usage is TRBJ1-4, with D tentatively TRBD1 (5 bases). The CDR3 runs to 15 residues. CDR1 SGHRS and CDR2 YFSETQ come from the germline V gene. The V gene lost 2 bases and the J gene lost 3 bases, with 11 bases spanning the gap. The DNA for the CDR3 is TGCGCCAGCAGCTTAACAGGTGTTGCTAATGAAAAACTGTTTTTT. Protein: CASSLTGVANEKLFF.

J is TRBJ1-1 and V is TRBV18; 8 bases are shared with TRBD1. The CDR3 totals 14 residues. The J segment lost 6 bases and the V segment lost 2 bases, leaving 5 bases of the junction unmatched. Germline assignment: CDR1 KGHSH and CDR2 LQKENI. The CDR3 coding sequence is TGTGCCAGCTCACCAAGGACAGGGTATTCTGAAGCTTTCTTT. It codes for CASSPRTGYSEAFF. Full variable domain (rest looked up from reference TRBV18 and TRBJ1-1): NAGVMQNPRHLVRRRGQEARLRCSPMKGHSHVYWYRQLPEEGLKFMVYLQKENIIDESGMPKERFSAEFPKEGPSILRIQQVVRGDSAAYFCASSPRTGYSEAFFGQGTRLTVV.

This chain links TRBV7-9 with TRBJ2-3; D is undetermined. Germline-derived CDR1 and CDR2 are SEHNR and FQNEAQ (reference sequence). V lost 0 bases to trimming and J lost 0 bases, with 7 bases between them. The CDR3 has 15 residues. The CDR3 region has the DNA TGTGCCAGCAGCTTAGCCGGGTATAGCACAGATACGCAGTATTTT. It is translated as CASSLAGYSTDTQYF.

The rearrangement links TRBV5-1 to TRBJ2-5; no clear D gene. The CDR3 spans 15 residues. Germline loops: CDR1 SGHRS, CDR2 YFSETQ. The germline V and J ends were trimmed by 1 base and 4 bases, with 14 bases remaining between them. The DNA of the CDR3 is TGCGCCAGCAGCTTGAGTGGTCCCTTCGGAGAGACCCAGTACTTC. This translates into CASSLSGPFGETQYF.

This chain joins TRBV30 and TRBJ2-7; possibly TRBD1 for D (6 bases). The V end was cut by 4 bases, the J end by 7 bases, with 14 bases between. Germline V gene lookup returns CDR1 GTSNPN and CDR2 SVGIG (reference sequence). The CDR3 length is 12 residues. CDR3 loop: CAWTRDTSEQYF. The CDR3 DNA reads TGTGCCTGGACTCGGGACACCTCTGAGCAGTACTTC.

CDR3 amino acids: CASSEGLAVYNEQFF. As DNA, the CDR3 is TGTGCCAGCAGCGAGGGACTAGCGGTTTACAATGAGCAGTTCTTC. This chain joins TRBV9 and TRBJ2-1; the match to TRBD2 covers 11 bases. V was pared by 3 bases and J by 4 bases, with 3 bases of the junction left unmatched. The CDR3 length is 15 residues. Germline CDR1 SGDLS, CDR2 YYNGEE.

This clone showed up just a few times. J is TRBJ1-1 and V is TRBV7-9; no clear D gene. CDR3 length: 14 residues. Germline V gene lookup returns CDR1 SEHNR and CDR2 FQNEAQ (reference sequence). Deletions cut 2 bases from V and 0 bases from J, with 7 bases between. The CDR3 DNA reads TGTGCCAGCAGCTTAATAGGAGTGAACACTGAAGCTTTCTTT. Its protein is CASSLIGVNTEAFF.

The rearrangement uses TRBV6-5 and TRBJ1-1; perhaps TRBD1 as D (5 bases). CDR3 length equals 13 residues. Germline lookup yields CDR1 MNHEY and CDR2 SVGAGI. Trimming shortened V by 5 bases and J by 6 bases, and 13 bases separated the two germline ends. The CDR3 is CASSPAGMAEAFF. In DNA, the CDR3 is TGTGCCAGCAGTCCTGCAGGGATGGCTGAAGCTTTCTTT.

This clone was detected only once. The chain uses TRBV2 and TRBJ2-1; TRBD2 agrees at 11 bases. V shed 3 bases, J shed 10 bases, and the junction held 11 bases outside the gene matches. The length of the CDR3 is 16 residues. Looked up from germline, CDR1 is SNHLY and CDR2 is FYNNEI. The CDR3 DNA reads TGTGCCAGCAGTGATCAGGTAGCGGGAGGGGCTGGCGAGCAGTTCTTC. This sequence encodes CASSDQVAGGAGEQFF. The whole variable domain, filled in from reference TRBV2 and TRBJ2-1, reads EPEVTQTPSHQVTQMGQEVILRCVPISNHLYFYWYRQILGQKVEFLVSFYNNEISEKSEIFDDQFSVERPDGSNFTLKIRSTKLEDSAMYFCASSDQVAGGAGEQFFGPGTRLTVL.

The chain carries TRBV19 and TRBJ2-1, with TRBD2 identical over 12 bases. This CDR3 is 15 amino acids long. V shed 7 bases, J shed 7 bases, and the junction held 8 bases outside the gene matches. The germline CDR1 and CDR2 sequences are LNHDA and SQIVND (reference sequence). The CDR3 here is CASTPLAGGKNEQFF. DNA for the CDR3: TGTGCCAGTACCCCACTAGCGGGAGGAAAAAATGAGCAGTTCTTC.

This chain links TRBV2 with TRBJ1-1; no reliable D call. V was shortened by 6 bases and J by 3 bases, with 5 bases between the two germline ends. The germline V gene encodes CDR1 SNHLY and CDR2 FYNNEI. The CDR3 sequence is 11 residues long. CDR3 amino acids: CASRRDTEAFF. CDR3 bases: TGTGCCAGCAGGAGGGACACTGAAGCTTTCTTT.

This clone was observed once. CDR3 coding DNA: TGTGCCACCCGGTTAGCGGGAGCCAAAAACATTCAGTACTTC. Translated: CATRLAGAKNIQYF. The genes are TRBV2 and TRBJ2-4, with 7 bases that match TRBD2. This CDR3 has 14 residues. Germline V gene data show CDR1 as SNHLY and CDR2 as FYNNEI. V was pared by 10 bases and J by 0 bases, with 6 bases of the junction left unmatched.

In its sample, this clone was seen once. The rearrangement links TRBV29-1 to TRBJ2-7, with a weak D call TRBD1 (6 bases). Germline V gene lookup returns CDR1 SQVTM and CDR2 ANQGSEA. The V end was cut by 5 bases, the J end by 0 bases, with 11 bases between. The CDR3 covers 13 residues. Here the CDR3 DNA reads TGCAGCGTTCAGGGGCCAGTCTCCTACGAGCAGTACTTC. Its protein is CSVQGPVSYEQYF.

The DNA for the CDR3 is TGTGCCAGCAGTGCGACTAGCGGGTTAGAGACCCAGTACTTC. The encoded protein is CASSATSGLETQYF. This chain connects TRBV25-1 to TRBJ2-5; TRBD2 agrees at 10 bases. J gave up 4 bases and V 4 bases, and 3 bases lay outside the gene matches. The CDR3 covers 14 residues. The germline V gene has CDR1 MGHDK and CDR2 SYGVNS.

The V and J genes are TRBV2 and TRBJ2-3; 9 nucleotides match TRBD1. Germline loops: CDR1 SNHLY, CDR2 FYNNEI. V trimming: 5 bases; J trimming: 2 bases; junction bases outside the gene matches: 5. The CDR3 has 15 residues. CDR3 region: CASSPTGGNTDTQYF. In DNA form, the CDR3 reads TGTGCCAGCAGTCCGACAGGGGGAAACACAGATACGCAGTATTTT.

The chain recombines TRBV5-1 with TRBJ1-6, with 8 bases fitting TRBD1. Germline V lookup: CDR1 SGHRS, CDR2 YFSETQ. The CDR3 is 14 residues long. Germline trimming cut 4 bases from V and 4 bases from J; bases unmatched to any gene: 1. This CDR3 is CASSRDRYNSPLHF. In DNA, the CDR3 is TGCGCCAGCAGCCGGGACAGGTATAATTCACCCCTCCACTTT.

The chain couples TRBV9 to TRBJ1-2; D call uncertain. Trimming cost V 8 bases and J 8 bases, with 22 bases left between them. The CDR3 loop spans 14 amino acids. CDR1 and CDR2 (germline): SGDLS, YYNGEE. In DNA form, the CDR3 reads TGTGCCAGTTCCCGGGAGCCGAACAGTGCCGGCTACACCTTC. Amino acid sequence: CASSREPNSAGYTF.

Points on this clone: One end of the junction does not line up with germline, which may come from a read error. This chain connects TRBV7-9 to TRBJ1-2, with 8 bases aligning to TRBD1. There are 14 residues in the CDR3. Per germline, CDR1 SEHNR and CDR2 FQNEAQ (reference sequence). The CDR3 coding sequence is TGTGTCAGCAGCGCCCGACAGGGGAGGAATGGCTACACCTTC. Translated, it gives CVSSARQGRNGYTF. The full variable domain, rest sourced from reference TRBV7-9 and TRBJ1-2, is DTGVSQNPRHKITKRGQNVTFRCDPISEHNRLYWYRQTLGQGPEFLTYFQNEAQLEKSRLLSDRFSAERPKGSFSTLEIQRTEQGDSAMYLCVSSARQGRNGYTFGSGTRLTVV.

This chain joins TRBV5-4 and TRBJ2-5; a possible D gene is TRBD2 (5 bases). The CDR3 loop spans 15 amino acids. The germline V and J ends were trimmed by 0 bases and 2 bases, with 11 bases remaining between them. Looked up from germline, CDR1 is SGHNT and CDR2 is YYREEE (reference sequence). CDR3 DNA: TGTGCCAGCAGCTTGGGGGCAACGGGGCAAGAGACCCAGTACTTC. Amino acids: CASSLGATGQETQYF.